This TCR beta chain appears in the sequencing data of a study of blood T cell repertoires in COVID-19. Original data processing: By means of reference gene primer amplification, nucleated cell counts were estimated. The method was immunoSEQ multiplex PCR; TCRdb's version includes in-frame clones alone and lacks a portion of them. V, J and clone size derive from that table, while D and trimming were established from the DNA sequence. This table has roughly 300,000 clones, more than 75% appearing once. The study recruited people aged about 18 to 95 years across about 25 US areas. Cohort 3 donors counted as recovered after two negative PCRs, clearance, or resolved symptoms. This TCR was sampled from a young man who had recovered from COVID-19. Material: PBMCs or T cells enriched from blood (not recorded which).

The chain's CDR3 is CASSFRQGREKLFF. The CDR3 DNA is TGTGCCAGCAGTTTCCGACAGGGGAGGGAAAAACTGTTTTTT. V is TRBV27 and J is TRBJ1-4, with TRBD1 matching over 8 bases. CDR3 length equals 14 residues. Germline V gene data show CDR1 as MNHEY and CDR2 as SMNVEV (reference sequence). V was clipped by 3 bases and J by 8 bases; unmatched bases: 5. The full variable domain, rest sourced from reference TRBV27 and TRBJ1-4, is EAQVTQNPRYLITVTGKKLTVTCSQNMNHEYMSWYRQDPGLGLRQIYYSMNVEVTDKGDVPEGYKVSRKEKRNFPLILESPSPNQTSLYFCASSFRQGREKLFFGSGTQLSVL.